The 27 T cell receptor beta chains in this list originate from one sample, sequenced in a study of CD8+CD57+ T cells in acquired aplastic anemia. Template material for TCR beta VDJ and CDR3 profiling consisted of genomic DNA. TCRdb reanalysed the reads using MiXCR and keeps one entry per CDR3 protein. The table records 350,000 to 450,000 distinct CDR3 sequences, about 70% of them present only once. Sequencing was carried out using sorted CD4+, CD8+, or CD8+CD57+ T cells (not recorded which) from PBMCs. Source of these receptors: a human donor in good health, serving as a control.

The rearrangement links TRBV5-1 to TRBJ2-7; D call uncertain. This CDR3 spans 15 amino acids. V lost 6 bases and J 4 bases, leaving 20 bases between the germline ends. CDR1 SGHRS and CDR2 YFSETQ come from the germline V gene. CDR3 sequence reads: CASTQDQPHSYEQYF. CDR3 bases: TGCGCCAGCACCCAGGACCAGCCGCACTCTTACGAGCAGTACTTC.

V is TRBV7-8 and J is TRBJ2-1; no firm D call. Germline CDR1 is SGHVS and CDR2 is FQNEAQ. Trimming shortened V by 3 bases and J by 7 bases, and 7 bases separated the two germline ends. The CDR3 length is 12 residues. The CDR3 is CASSLSRNEQFF. The CDR3 coding sequence is TGTGCCAGCAGCTTGTCGCGGAATGAGCAGTTCTTC.

Note on this clonotype: One end of the junction varies from germline; a read error may be responsible. V usage is TRBV29-1 and J usage is TRBJ1-2; D is uncertain. There are 10 residues in the CDR3. CDR1 is SQVTM and CDR2 is ANQGSEA in the germline V gene. The CDR3 sequence is CSVRTHSYAF. The DNA for the CDR3 is TGCAGCGTTAGGACCCATAGCTACGCCTTC.

CDR3 loop: CASSYNRDRYEKLFF. The CDR3 DNA follows: TGCGCCAGCAGCTATAACCGGGACAGGTACGAAAAACTGTTTTTT. The chain has TRBV4-3 and TRBJ1-4; the match to TRBD1 covers 8 bases. CDR3 length equals 15 residues. The germline V gene encodes CDR1 LGHNA and CDR2 YSLEER. The trim removed 5 bases at V and 8 bases at J, leaving 10 bases unmatched.

On this clonotype: Its ends do not fully match the called genes, so a read error is possible. The chain employs TRBV5-6 and TRBJ1-6; perhaps TRBD1 as D (5 bases). Germline V CDR1 and CDR2: SGHDT, YYEEEE. The CDR3 has 17 residues. The CDR3 DNA is TGTGCCAGTAGCTTGTCTCCGGGGCGGTTGAATAATTCACCCCTCCACTTT. Protein product: CASSLSPGRLNNSPLHF.

This clonotype was found once. The V call is TRBV10-3, the J call TRBJ1-6, with a weak D call TRBD1 (5 bases). Trimming removed 10 bases from V and 10 bases from J, with 20 bases in between. Germline-derived CDR1 and CDR2 are ENHRY and SYGVKD. The CDR3 extends over 14 amino acids. CDR3 amino acids: CATSPGARASPLHF. CDR3 DNA sequence: TGTGCCACCAGCCCCGGGGCGAGGGCGTCACCCCTCCACTTT.

The chain links TRBV20-1 to TRBJ2-5, with a tentative D call TRBD2 (5 bases). CDR3 length: 15 amino acids. Per germline, CDR1 DFQATT and CDR2 SNEGSKA (reference sequence). The ends were cut back, 0 bases at V and 7 bases at J, with 18 bases in the middle. CDR3: CSARDSVASSGTQYF. CDR3 sequence (DNA): TGCAGTGCTAGAGATAGCGTCGCTAGTTCAGGGACCCAGTACTTC.

The J gene is TRBJ2-1, the V gene TRBV24-1; 9 bases map to TRBD1. Germline V gene lookup returns CDR1 KGHDR and CDR2 SFDVKD. After removal of 3 bases from V and 3 bases from J, the junction contained 5 bases not matched to a gene. CDR3 size: 16 residues. CDR3 sequence: CATSDTGTGHYNEQFF. DNA for the CDR3: TGTGCCACCAGTGATACCGGGACAGGGCACTACAATGAGCAGTTCTTC.

V and J are TRBV12-3 or TRBV12-4 and TRBJ2-6; D may be TRBD1 (5 bases). The CDR3 runs to 14 residues. V lost 6 bases and J 2 bases, leaving 8 bases between the germline ends. This chain's CDR3 is CASRGRAGANVLTF. CDR3 bases: TGTGCCAGCAGGGGCAGGGCTGGGGCCAACGTCCTGACTTTC.

This clonotype was seen only once. The chain links TRBV5-5 to TRBJ1-2, with D perhaps TRBD1 (6 bases). CDR3 size: 14 residues. The V gene's germline CDR1 is SGHKS and CDR2 YYEKEE (reference sequence). V was pared by 0 bases and J by 5 bases, with 11 bases between. This CDR3 is CASSLGTEGYGYTF. DNA for the CDR3: TGTGCCAGCAGCTTGGGGACAGAGGGTTATGGCTACACCTTC.

The chain links TRBV7-2 to TRBJ1-6, with D possibly TRBD1 on 5 matching bases. Per germline, CDR1 SGHTA and CDR2 FQGNSA. V lost 5 bases, J lost 17 bases, and 22 bases lay in between. The CDR3 sequence is 14 residues long. CDR3 amino acids: CASSLGTADAAFHF. In DNA form, the CDR3 reads TGTGCCAGCAGCCTAGGGACGGCCGATGCAGCCTTCCACTTT.

The gene calls are TRBV20-1 and TRBJ1-2, with D possibly TRBD1 on 5 matching bases. This CDR3 spans 12 amino acids. V was pared by 1 base and J by 4 bases, with 7 bases between. Germline values: CDR1 DFQATT, CDR2 SNEGSKA (reference sequence). The CDR3 reads CSARADSYGYTF. DNA of the CDR3: TGCAGTGCTAGAGCTGACAGCTATGGCTACACCTTC.

For this clonotype: Since no conserved phenylalanine or tryptophan closes the CDR3, a read error is the likely cause. It is unclear where the CDR3 begins or ends on the DNA, so no DNA is shown, and the CDR3 is as TCRdb lists it. The CDR3 loop is CASSLGPMNPFV. The V and J genes are TRBV7-2 and TRBJ1-1. Germline values: CDR1 SGHTA, CDR2 FQGNSA. The CDR3 length is 12 residues, termini included.

This clonotype was detected ten times or more. This chain joins TRBV6-6 and TRBJ2-1, with a possible D match to TRBD2 (5 bases). Germline V gene data show CDR1 as MNHNY and CDR2 as SVGAGI (reference sequence). The CDR3 has 14 residues. V lost 6 bases, J lost 8 bases, and 17 bases lay in between. The CDR3 here is CASSSLVEVDEQFF. The DNA of the CDR3 is TGTGCCAGCAGCTCCCTCGTGGAGGTCGATGAGCAGTTCTTC.

A remark on this clonotype: Its ends do not fully match the called genes, so a read error is possible. The gene calls are TRBV7-8 and TRBJ2-7; D uncertain. The end of the DNA fits TRBJ1-2 better, so the J call may be wrong. This CDR3 comprises 14 residues. Germline CDR1 reads SGHVS; CDR2 reads FQNEAQ. CDR3 loop: CASSIEQNDYDYTF. The CDR3 nucleotides read TGTGCCAGCAGCATCGAACAGAATGACTATGACTACACCTTC.

This clonotype was observed many times. The chain combines TRBV2 with TRBJ1-5; the D is unclear. CDR3 length: 11 amino acids. V was shortened by 9 bases and J by 9 bases, with 12 bases between the two germline ends. Germline V gene lookup returns CDR1 SNHLY and CDR2 FYNNEI. The CDR3 is CASGPSWPQHF. CDR3 nucleotides: TGTGCCAGTGGCCCCTCATGGCCCCAGCATTTT.

About this clonotype itself: A read error may account for a junction end that differs from germline. The chain has TRBV29-1 and TRBJ1-1; D is perhaps TRBD1 (5 bases). In germline, CDR1 is SQVTM, CDR2 ANQGSEA. This CDR3 region has 13 residues. Here the CDR3 reads CSVRTDMNAEAFF. For the CDR3, the DNA is TGCAGCGTGAGGACGGACATGAACGCTGAAGCTTTCTTT.

The chain combines TRBV2 with TRBJ1-2, with 7 bases fitting TRBD1. This CDR3 is built from 15 residues. The V and J ends lost 4 bases and 4 bases, in that order; junction bases with no gene match: 9. Germline CDR1 reads SNHLY; CDR2 reads FYNNEI. DNA for the CDR3: TGTGCCAGCAGTGCTGGGGGGGACAGAAGCTATGGCTACACCTTC. Protein sequence: CASSAGGDRSYGYTF.

In regard to this clonotype: The junction and the germline gene differ at one end; a read error may be behind it. The genes are TRBV12-3 or TRBV12-4 and TRBJ2-7; 8 nucleotides line up with TRBD2. This CDR3 has 14 amino acids. The CDR3 region is CAISGSGLVYEQYF. DNA of the CDR3: TGTGCCATCAGTGGGTCGGGACTAGTCTACGAGCAGTACTTC.

This clonotype was seen at least ten times. The V and J genes are TRBV27 and TRBJ2-6; 7 nucleotides agree with TRBD1. Trimming removed 5 bases from V and 4 bases from J; junction bases left unmatched: 2. Germline assignment: CDR1 MNHEY and CDR2 SMNVEV (reference sequence). The CDR3 runs to 14 residues. The CDR3 is CASSQGVGANVLTF. The CDR3 region has the DNA TGTGCCAGCAGTCAGGGGGTCGGGGCCAACGTCCTGACTTTC.

The chain employs TRBV24-1 and TRBJ1-1, with D unresolved. The V and J ends lost 7 bases and 1 base respectively, with 9 bases between them. In germline, CDR1 is KGHDR, CDR2 SFDVKD. The CDR3 totals 13 residues. The DNA for the CDR3 is TGTGCCACCAGGGAGTCAGGGAACACTGAAGCTTTCTTT. Translation: CATRESGNTEAFF.

At least ten counts were recorded for this clonotype. The genes are TRBV19 and TRBJ2-3, with D possibly matching TRBD2 (5 bases). This CDR3 is 15 amino acids long. V gave up 5 bases and J gave up 0 bases, with 12 bases separating them. Germline V gives CDR1 LNHDA, CDR2 SQIVND (reference sequence). The CDR3 sequence is CASSRPRASTDTQYF. DNA of the CDR3: TGTGCCAGTAGTCGGCCGCGGGCCAGCACAGATACGCAGTATTTT.

A word on this clonotype: An end of the junction does not agree with germline; a read error may underlie this. CDR3: CASSTGMRTEASF. CDR3 bases: TGTGCCAGCAGCACAGGGATGAGGACTGAAGCTTCCTTT. The chain recombines TRBV25-1 with TRBJ1-1; a possible D gene is TRBD1 (6 bases). Per the germline V gene, CDR1 is MGHDK and CDR2 is SYGVNS. CDR3 length: 13 residues. The full variable domain, in which reference TRBV25-1 and TRBJ1-1 provide the parts outside the CDR3, is EADIYQTPRYLVIGTGKKITLECSQTMGHDKMYWYQQDPGMELHLIHYSYGVNSTEKGDLSSESTVSRIRTEHFPLTLESARPSHTSQYLCASSTGMRTEASFGQGTRLTVV.

The chain recombines TRBV15 with TRBJ1-1; no clear D gene. The CDR3 runs 16 residues. CDR1 and CDR2 (germline): LNHNV, YYDKDF (reference sequence). V gave up 0 bases and J gave up 0 bases, with 11 bases separating them. The CDR3 reads CATSRDLVALNTEAFF. The CDR3 DNA sequence: TGTGCCACCAGCAGAGATCTCGTGGCACTGAACACTGAAGCTTTCTTT.

The genes are TRBV7-9 and TRBJ2-2; 7 nucleotides agree with TRBD2. CDR3 length: 15 residues. The J segment lost 6 bases and the V segment lost 5 bases, leaving 9 bases of the junction unmatched. The germline gives CDR1 SEHNR, CDR2 FQNEAQ (reference sequence). This CDR3 reads CASSREDGASGELFF. CDR3 coding DNA: TGTGCCAGCAGCCGGGAGGATGGGGCTTCCGGGGAGCTGTTTTTT.

This clonotype was observed at least ten times. V usage is TRBV6-5 and J usage is TRBJ2-3, with 13 bases lining up with TRBD2. CDR3 length: 17 amino acids. After removal of 0 bases from V and 5 bases from J, the junction contained 5 bases not matched to a gene. Germline-derived CDR1 and CDR2 are MNHEY and SVGAGI. The CDR3 is CASSYSGTSGEGDTQYF. The CDR3 DNA follows: TGTGCCAGCAGTTACTCTGGGACTAGCGGGGAAGGAGATACGCAGTATTTT.

This clonotype turned up a few times. This chain uses TRBV5-1 with TRBJ1-3, with D uncertain. The CDR3 sequence is 16 residues long. In germline, CDR1 is SGHRS, CDR2 YFSETQ. Trimming removed 2 bases at V and 0 bases at J, with 12 bases between. CDR3 nucleotide sequence: TGCGCCAGCAGCTTACCAACGACGGGCTCTGGAAACACCATATATTTT. Protein sequence: CASSLPTTGSGNTIYF.